This T cell receptor (beta chain) comes out of a study of early T cells in non-severe SARS-CoV-2 infection. On the study more broadly: Bulk RNA isolated from unsorted whole blood underwent sequencing; chains were not paired.

Molecules of cDNA were individually given unique molecular identifiers that were attached to them. TCRdb itself ran the 5' RACE reads through MiXCR, one entry per CDR3 protein. The sample lists approximately 80,000 distinct CDR3 sequences; roughly 10% were seen once. This clonotype showed up just a few times. Trimming removed 5 bases from V and 3 bases from J; junction bases left unmatched: 5. The CDR3 loop spans 14 amino acids. V gene TRBV12-3 or TRBV12-4 combines with J gene TRBJ2-7, with 9 bases fitting TRBD1. The starting material was whole blood, obtained at baseline. This receptor was obtained from an adult who was a healthcare worker with PCR-confirmed SARS-CoV-2 infection or an uninfected control (not recorded which). The CDR3 here is CASSKEGQGYEQYF. CDR3 nucleotide sequence: TGTGCCAGCAGTAAGGAGGGACAGGGCTACGAGCAGTACTTC.